A single sample gave rise to the 26 T cell receptor beta chains below, sequenced in a study of response to subunit inactivated influenza vaccine. MiXCR, run by TCRdb on the RT-PCR reads, gives a single entry per CDR3 protein. The table has 550,000 to 800,000 distinct CDR3 sequences, 14% seen once. The sample in question was PBMCs from blood, obtained about 14 days before vaccination. The source is a man aged 45-60 years who received an inactivated influenza vaccine.

This clonotype was picked up many times. The V and J genes are TRBV25-1 and TRBJ2-4, with D perhaps matching TRBD1 (5 bases). Trimming took off 3 bases at V and 2 bases at J, with 14 bases between the two ends. The germline V gene encodes CDR1 MGHDK and CDR2 SYGVNS. The CDR3 totals 16 residues. The DNA of the CDR3 is TGTGCCAGCAGTGAGGGTTCAGGGCGGACCAAAAACATTCAGTACTTC. Protein sequence: CASSEGSGRTKNIQYF.

This clonotype occurred many times. This sequence joins TRBV3-1 and TRBJ1-2, with 7 bases fitting TRBD1. Germline V CDR1 and CDR2: LGHDT, YNNKEL (reference sequence). The CDR3 loop spans 15 amino acids. V gave up 6 bases and J gave up 0 bases; unmatched junction bases: 7. The CDR3 DNA is TGTGCCAGCAGTGAGGGACAGCGATCTAACTATGGCTACACCTTC. Protein sequence: CASSEGQRSNYGYTF.

In its sample, this clonotype was seen a few times. The J gene is TRBJ2-1, the V gene TRBV15, with D perhaps TRBD1 or TRBD2 (6 bases each). The V end was cut by 8 bases, the J end by 8 bases, with 19 bases between. Germline CDR1 is LNHNV and CDR2 is YYDKDF (reference sequence). The length of the CDR3 is 14 residues. CDR3 sequence reads: CATRLEGGFDEQFF. Written as DNA, the CDR3 is TGTGCCACCCGATTGGAGGGGGGTTTTGATGAGCAGTTCTTC.

This chain joins TRBV12-3 or TRBV12-4 and TRBJ1-4, with 8 bases identical to TRBD1. The CDR3 consists of 12 residues. Unmatched junction bases numbered 4, after V lost 6 bases and J lost 10 bases. CDR3 sequence (DNA): TGTGCCAGCAGCCAGGACAGGGCAAAACTGTTTTTT. It encodes CASSQDRAKLFF.

The chain is built from TRBV5-1 and TRBJ2-3; D not certain. There are 15 residues in the CDR3. Germline-derived CDR1 and CDR2 are SGHRS and YFSETQ. Trimming removed 0 bases from V and 4 bases from J, with 12 bases in between. The CDR3 DNA reads TGCGCCAGCAGCTTGGGGGCCAGAGGAGCAGATACGCAGTATTTT. Encoded protein: CASSLGARGADTQYF.

This clonotype was counted many times. V is TRBV19 and J is TRBJ2-7; D is perhaps TRBD1 or TRBD2 (5 bases each). The germline CDR1 and CDR2 sequences are LNHDA and SQIVND (reference sequence). With 8 bases removed from V and 7 bases from J, the gap between germline ends came to 21 bases. The CDR3 extends over 14 amino acids. The CDR3 protein is CASGPGTLLREQYF. The CDR3 DNA sequence: TGTGCCAGTGGGCCAGGGACCCTTTTGAGAGAGCAGTACTTC.

The rearrangement links TRBV12-3 or TRBV12-4 to TRBJ1-6, with 7 bases identical to TRBD1. J was trimmed by 9 bases and V by 7 bases; bases with no gene match: 9. This CDR3 comprises 14 residues. Written as DNA, the CDR3 is TGTGCCAGCAAACGACAGGGCGTTACTTCACCCCTCCACTTT. Protein product: CASKRQGVTSPLHF.

This clonotype was counted between two and nine times. The chain couples TRBV3-1 to TRBJ2-5; D unclear. The germline V gene has CDR1 LGHDT and CDR2 YNNKEL (reference sequence). Trimming left V 1 base short and J 4 bases short, with 13 bases between. The CDR3 spans 15 residues. CDR3 amino acids: CASSQVLGWTETQYF. The CDR3 nucleotides are TGTGCCAGCAGCCAAGTTCTGGGGTGGACAGAGACCCAGTACTTC.

V and J are TRBV2 and TRBJ1-1, with 8 bases lining up with TRBD1. The germline V gene encodes CDR1 SNHLY and CDR2 FYNNEI. This CDR3 spans 14 amino acids. J lost 3 bases, V lost 4 bases, and 4 bases had no gene match. In nucleotides, the CDR3 is TGTGCCAGCAGTGGGACAGGGTTGTACACTGAAGCTTTCTTT. Protein: CASSGTGLYTEAFF.

V and J are TRBV7-9 and TRBJ1-3; D is unresolved. CDR3 length: 15 amino acids. Germline CDR1 is SEHNR and CDR2 is FQNEAQ (reference sequence). V was clipped by 5 bases and J by 1 base, with 12 bases between them. CDR3 loop: CASSDSPISGNTIYF. In DNA form, the CDR3 reads TGTGCCAGCAGCGACTCTCCCATATCTGGAAACACCATATATTTT.

This clonotype has a handful of counts. V gene TRBV7-9 combines with J gene TRBJ2-5; D possibly corresponds to TRBD2 (5 bases). Between the trimmed V and J ends, which lost 7 bases and 1 base, there was a span of 19 bases. Germline V lookup: CDR1 SEHNR, CDR2 FQNEAQ (reference sequence). The CDR3 sequence is 16 residues long. The CDR3 reads CASNPGGGRLQETQYF. CDR3 DNA: TGTGCCAGCAACCCCGGTGGAGGCCGGCTCCAAGAGACCCAGTACTTC.

This clonotype was detected only a few times. The V and J genes are TRBV5-5 and TRBJ1-6; D gene unclear. CDR1 is SGHKS and CDR2 is YYEKEE in the germline V gene (reference sequence). Trimming took 5 bases from V and 8 from J, leaving 8 bases between them. This CDR3 is built from 12 residues. CDR3 sequence: CASSTWDSPLHF. CDR3 nucleotides: TGTGCCAGCAGTACGTGGGATTCACCCCTCCACTTT.

This clonotype appeared many times. This chain links TRBV2 with TRBJ2-2; D is perhaps TRBD1 (5 bases). V was pared by 4 bases and J by 0 bases, with 12 bases between. Germline CDR1 reads SNHLY; CDR2 reads FYNNEI. This CDR3 spans 16 amino acids. The DNA of the CDR3 is TGTGCCAGCAGTGCTCAGGGTAATCCGAACACCGGGGAGCTGTTTTTT. Encoded protein: CASSAQGNPNTGELFF.

The rearrangement links TRBV5-5 to TRBJ1-2, with D possibly being TRBD1 (5 bases). The germline V gene encodes CDR1 SGHKS and CDR2 YYEKEE (reference sequence). The CDR3 totals 13 residues. Trimming removed 5 bases from V and 4 bases from J, with 12 bases in between. As DNA, the CDR3 is TGTGCCAGCAGATGGGGGGGGACCTATGGCTACACCTTC. Translated: CASRWGGTYGYTF.

This clonotype was observed a few times. The chain uses TRBV7-2 and TRBJ2-2; TRBD2 is a possible D gene (5 bases). Germline CDR1 SGHTA, CDR2 FQGNSA. This CDR3 has 13 amino acids. V gave up 3 bases and J gave up 7 bases, with 9 bases separating them. CDR3 bases: TGTGCCAGCAGCTTCGGACGGGACGGGGAGCTGTTTTTT. Translating gives CASSFGRDGELFF.

This clonotype was found a few times. CDR3 loop: CSVATGGFTGELFF. The CDR3 DNA sequence: TGCAGCGTGGCTACAGGGGGGTTCACCGGGGAGCTGTTTTTT. The V and J genes are TRBV29-1 and TRBJ2-2; 8 bases agree with TRBD1. The junction had 7 bases not matched to a gene; V was cut back by 6 bases and J by 4 bases. The CDR3 covers 14 residues. Germline assignment: CDR1 SQVTM and CDR2 ANQGSEA.

This clonotype was observed a handful of times. The V gene is TRBV6-2 or TRBV6-3, the J gene TRBJ2-5; tentatively, D is TRBD1 (5 bases). Deletions cut 8 bases from V and 4 bases from J, with 11 bases between. Germline CDR1 MNHEY, CDR2 SVGEGT. The CDR3 is 12 amino acids. In nucleotides, the CDR3 is TGTGCCAGCGGTTTGGGGCCAGAGACCCAGTACTTC. Protein sequence: CASGLGPETQYF.

The rearrangement joins TRBV19 to TRBJ1-1; D call uncertain. The V gene's germline CDR1 is LNHDA and CDR2 SQIVND (reference sequence). The ends were cut back, 3 bases at V and 5 bases at J, with 13 bases in the middle. This CDR3 is 14 amino acids long. CDR3 region: CASSMGRSRTEAFF. CDR3 in DNA: TGTGCCAGTAGTATGGGCCGATCGAGGACTGAAGCTTTCTTT.

The J gene is TRBJ2-5, the V gene TRBV20-1, with TRBD2 matching 16 bases. Losses at the gene ends were 3 bases for V and 4 bases for J; bases not matched to a gene: 11. The CDR3 loop spans 18 amino acids. CDR1 and CDR2 (germline): DFQATT, SNEGSKA (reference sequence). CDR3 sequence: CSASPPGLAGGWGETQYF. CDR3 nucleotides: TGCAGTGCTAGCCCCCCGGGACTAGCGGGAGGGTGGGGAGAGACCCAGTACTTC.

This clonotype was picked up a small number of times. J is TRBJ1-5 and V is TRBV20-1, with D maybe TRBD1 (5 bases). This CDR3 region has 16 residues. Trimming shortened V by 0 bases and J by 1 base, and 13 bases separated the two germline ends. The germline CDR1 and CDR2 sequences are DFQATT and SNEGSKA (reference sequence). The CDR3 reads CSARDARAPSNQPQHF. For the CDR3, the DNA is TGCAGTGCTAGAGATGCCAGGGCTCCGAGCAATCAGCCCCAGCATTTT.

This clonotype turned up a few times. This rearrangement joins TRBV28 to TRBJ2-7; TRBD2 might be the D (7 bases). The germline gives CDR1 MDHEN, CDR2 SYDVKM. The CDR3 length is 14 residues. V was pared by 2 bases and J by 5 bases, with 13 bases between. The CDR3 nucleotides read TGTGCCAGCAGTTTAGGGGGGGCTGGGAACGAGCAGTACTTC. This gives the protein CASSLGGAGNEQYF. Variable domain in full (rest from reference TRBV28 and TRBJ2-7): DVKVTQSSRYLVKRTGEKVFLECVQDMDHENMFWYRQDPGLGLRLIYFSYDVKMKEKGDIPEGYSVSREKKERFSLILESASTNQTSMYLCASSLGGAGNEQYFGPGTRLTVT.

The chain employs TRBV6-2 or TRBV6-3 and TRBJ2-1; 10 nucleotides line up with TRBD2. The germline CDR1 and CDR2 sequences are MNHEY and SVGEGT. This CDR3 region has 14 residues. J gave up 8 bases and V 6 bases, and 7 bases lay outside the gene matches. CDR3 protein: CASRDSGRLDEQFF. The CDR3 nucleotides read TGTGCCAGCAGGGATAGCGGGAGGCTCGATGAGCAGTTCTTC.

This sequence joins TRBV7-9 and TRBJ2-7; 9 bases match TRBD1. Germline V lookup: CDR1 SEHNR, CDR2 FQNEAQ (reference sequence). J lost 7 bases, V lost 5 bases, and 6 bases had no gene match. This CDR3 is built from 13 residues. The CDR3 spells CASSPGTGKEQYF. CDR3 nucleotide sequence: TGTGCCAGCAGCCCCGGGACAGGGAAAGAGCAGTACTTC.

V usage is TRBV2 and J usage is TRBJ2-5, with a possible D match to TRBD2 (6 bases). Trimming shortened V by 3 bases and J by 4 bases, and 9 bases separated the two germline ends. Germline CDR1 reads SNHLY; CDR2 reads FYNNEI. This CDR3 spans 13 amino acids. The CDR3 loop is CASSEGLGETQYF. The CDR3, as DNA: TGTGCCAGCAGTGAGGGACTCGGAGAGACCCAGTACTTC. Full variable domain (outside the CDR3, taken from reference TRBV2 and TRBJ2-5): EPEVTQTPSHQVTQMGQEVILRCVPISNHLYFYWYRQILGQKVEFLVSFYNNEISEKSEIFDDQFSVERPDGSNFTLKIRSTKLEDSAMYFCASSEGLGETQYFGPGTRLLVL.

This clonotype came up a few times. The rearrangement uses TRBV20-1 and TRBJ2-4; TRBD2 matches 10 bases. CDR1 and CDR2 (germline): DFQATT, SNEGSKA (reference sequence). The J segment lost 8 bases and the V segment lost 6 bases, leaving 10 bases of the junction unmatched. The CDR3 totals 14 residues. The CDR3 here is CSAMASGGVDIQYF. The DNA for the CDR3 is TGCAGTGCAATGGCTAGCGGGGGCGTGGACATTCAGTACTTC.

This clonotype was detected a few times. V is TRBV5-1 and J is TRBJ2-6; D gene unclear. With 0 bases removed from V and 0 bases from J, the gap between germline ends came to 7 bases. The CDR3 consists of 16 residues. Germline assignment: CDR1 SGHRS and CDR2 YFSETQ. CDR3 DNA: TGCGCCAGCAGCTTGGAGGGCATCTCTGGGGCCAACGTCCTGACTTTC. It specifies CASSLEGISGANVLTF. Full variable domain (outside the CDR3, taken from reference TRBV5-1 and TRBJ2-6): KAGVTQTPRYLIKTRGQQVTLSCSPISGHRSVSWYQQTPGQGLQFLFEYFSETQRNKGNFPGRFSGRQFSNSRSEMNVSTLELGDSALYLCASSLEGISGANVLTFGAGSRLTVL.